This T cell receptor beta chain was identified in a study of shared clonotypes between healthy human individuals. Whole-study context: A couple of female and a few male donors aged 18 to 49 were enrolled. Study conclusions and caveats: Researchers found naive subsets generally carried larger estimated richness than memory subsets. Apart from blood, nothing was sampled; tissue repertoires likely differ. The sharing of 4% to 5.5% of naive CD4 clonotypes was seen across a few donors.

Germline V gene lookup returns CDR1 SGHAT and CDR2 FQNNGV. The CDR3 is 14 residues long. V lost 3 bases, J lost 1 base, and 9 bases lay in between. Sequenced by immunoSEQ multiplex PCR; TCRdb stores in-frame clones only, minus some. This sample has about 2.3 million clones, with approximately 93% found just once. In regard to this clone: Its antigen is not identified. Other nucleotide sequences from this sample produce the same CDR3.

The sequence was obtained from a man between 18 and 35 years old in good health. Some clones in this sample may be carry-over from other donors' samples. The gene calls are TRBV11-2 and TRBJ1-1; D perhaps matches TRBD1 (6 bases). Specimen: naive CD4+ T cells from PBMCs. Subset described: CD45RA+ positively selected. CDR3 in DNA: TGTGCCAGCAGCTTGTTAGGGGGGAACACTGAAGCTTTCTTT. Residues: CASSLLGGNTEAFF.